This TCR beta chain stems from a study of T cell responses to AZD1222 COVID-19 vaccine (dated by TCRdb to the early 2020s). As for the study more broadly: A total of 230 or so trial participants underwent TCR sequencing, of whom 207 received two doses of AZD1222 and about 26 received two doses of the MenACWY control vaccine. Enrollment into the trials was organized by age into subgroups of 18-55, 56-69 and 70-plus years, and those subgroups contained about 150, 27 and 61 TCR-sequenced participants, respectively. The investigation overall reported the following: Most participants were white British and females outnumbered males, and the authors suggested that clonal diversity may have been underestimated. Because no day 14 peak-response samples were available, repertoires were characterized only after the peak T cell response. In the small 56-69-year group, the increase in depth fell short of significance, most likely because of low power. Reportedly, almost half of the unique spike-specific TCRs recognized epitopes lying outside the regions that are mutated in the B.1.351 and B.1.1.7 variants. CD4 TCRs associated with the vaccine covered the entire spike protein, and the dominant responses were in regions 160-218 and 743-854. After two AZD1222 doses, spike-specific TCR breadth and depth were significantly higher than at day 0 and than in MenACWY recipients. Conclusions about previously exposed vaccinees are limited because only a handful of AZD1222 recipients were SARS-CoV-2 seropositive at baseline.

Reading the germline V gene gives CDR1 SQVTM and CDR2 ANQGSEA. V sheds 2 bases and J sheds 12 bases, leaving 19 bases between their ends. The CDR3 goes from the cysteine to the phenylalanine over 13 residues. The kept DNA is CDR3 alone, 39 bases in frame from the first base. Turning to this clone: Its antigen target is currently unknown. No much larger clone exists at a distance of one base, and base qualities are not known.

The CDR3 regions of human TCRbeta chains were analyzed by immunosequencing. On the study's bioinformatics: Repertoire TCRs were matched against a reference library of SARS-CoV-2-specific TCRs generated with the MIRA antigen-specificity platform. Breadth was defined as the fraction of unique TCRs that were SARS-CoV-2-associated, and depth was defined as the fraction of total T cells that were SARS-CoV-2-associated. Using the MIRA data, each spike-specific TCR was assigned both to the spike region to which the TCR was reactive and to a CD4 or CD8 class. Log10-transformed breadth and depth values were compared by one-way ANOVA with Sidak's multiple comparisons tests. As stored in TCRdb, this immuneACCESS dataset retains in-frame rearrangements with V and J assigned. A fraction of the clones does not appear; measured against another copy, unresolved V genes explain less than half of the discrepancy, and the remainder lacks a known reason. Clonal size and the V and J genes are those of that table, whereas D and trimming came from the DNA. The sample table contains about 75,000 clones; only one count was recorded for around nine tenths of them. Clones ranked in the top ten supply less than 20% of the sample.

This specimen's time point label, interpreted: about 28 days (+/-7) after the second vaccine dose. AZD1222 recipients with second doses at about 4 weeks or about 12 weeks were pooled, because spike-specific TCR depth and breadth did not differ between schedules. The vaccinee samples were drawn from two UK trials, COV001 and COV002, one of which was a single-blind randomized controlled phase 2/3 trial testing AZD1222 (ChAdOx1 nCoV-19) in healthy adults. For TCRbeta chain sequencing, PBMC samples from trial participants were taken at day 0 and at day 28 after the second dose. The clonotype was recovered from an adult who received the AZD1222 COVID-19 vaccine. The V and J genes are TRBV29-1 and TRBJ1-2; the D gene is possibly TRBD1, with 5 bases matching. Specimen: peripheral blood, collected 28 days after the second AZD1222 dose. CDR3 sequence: CSVEKTGTGIHTF. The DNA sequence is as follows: TGCAGCGTTGAAAAAACAGGCACCGGGATCCACACCTTC.